This TCR beta chain was profiled in a study of T cell responses to AZD1222 COVID-19 vaccine. Study overall: The study pooled second doses at about 4 or about 12 weeks. The study, taken as a whole, reports: Females outnumbered males among donors, who were mostly white British; clonal diversity was possibly underestimated. Just 5 to 7 AZD1222 recipients were seropositive at baseline.

For this clone: Its specificity is not known.

V lost 6 bases and J lost 5; bases outside the gene matches: 4. The CDR3 extends over 12 amino acids. Germline assignment: CDR1 SQVTM and CDR2 ANQGSEA. Profiling relied on immunoSEQ multiplex PCR, and the TCRdb table lists in-frame clones only, not all of them. Counted here are 72,000 or so clones, roughly 85% occurring once; the ten biggest clones make up around 20%. The source is an adult in good health. The gene calls are TRBV29-1 and TRBJ2-7; 10 positions match TRBD1. The specimen comprised peripheral blood, sampled on day 0 of AZD1222 vaccination. CDR3 region: CSVGTGVHEQYF. The CDR3 region has the DNA TGCAGCGTGGGGACAGGGGTCCACGAGCAGTACTTC.